These 22 T cell receptor beta chains originate from one sample sequenced in a study of T cell responses to AZD1222 COVID-19 vaccine. Method: immunoSEQ multiplex PCR; TCRdb's copy keeps in-frame clones and lacks some. The sample holds over 110,000 clones, 92% seen once. This specimen consisted of peripheral blood, obtained on day 0 of AZD1222 vaccination. The receptors were sampled from an adult in good health.

The chain recombines TRBV12-1 with TRBJ2-1. TRBV12-1 represents a pseudogene. The CDR3 sequence is 12 residues long. Here the CDR3 reads CASSFGTPRQFF. DNA for the CDR3: TGTGCCAGCAGCTTTGGGACCCCGAGGCAGTTCTTC.

V usage is TRBV11-2 and J usage is TRBJ2-5, with a weak D call TRBD1 (6 bases). The V end was cut by 2 bases, the J end by 5 bases, with 18 bases between. The CDR3 sequence is 16 residues long. Germline CDR1 is SGHAT and CDR2 is FQNNGV. The DNA of the CDR3 is TGTGCCAGCAGCTTATCCCCTAACAGGGCTCGGGAGACCCAGTACTTC. It encodes CASSLSPNRARETQYF.

CDR3 DNA sequence: TGTGCCAGCTCCCAGACGGGACTAGCGGGAGCCCCTTCCGGGGAGCTGTTTTTT. Translation: CASSQTGLAGAPSGELFF. This chain uses TRBV18 with TRBJ2-2, with 14 positions matching TRBD2. Looked up from germline, CDR1 is KGHSH and CDR2 is LQKENI. The CDR3 runs 18 residues. With 6 bases clipped from V and 6 bases from J, the junction kept 12 bases outside the gene matches. Based on the CDR3 plus reference TRBV18 and TRBJ2-2, the full variable domain is NAGVMQNPRHLVRRRGQEARLRCSPMKGHSHVYWYRQLPEEGLKFMVYLQKENIIDESGMPKERFSAEFPKEGPSILRIQQVVRGDSAAYFCASSQTGLAGAPSGELFFGEGSRLTVL.

The gene calls are TRBV10-1 and TRBJ1-6; D gene uncertain. CDR1 is WNHNN and CDR2 is SYGVQD in the germline V gene (reference sequence). The CDR3 length is 12 residues. V gave up 2 bases and J gave up 9 bases, with 5 bases separating them. CDR3 region: CASSEGSSPLHF. In DNA, the CDR3 is TGCGCCAGCAGTGAGGGGAGTTCACCCCTCCACTTT.

The V call is TRBV6-6, the J call TRBJ1-4, with 7 bases identical to TRBD1. This CDR3 has 15 residues. The junction had 10 bases not matched to a gene; V was cut back by 5 bases and J by 7 bases. Germline CDR1 is MNHNY and CDR2 is SVGAGI (reference sequence). CDR3 in amino acids: CASSPRQGPGEKLFF. CDR3 in DNA: TGTGCCAGCAGTCCGAGACAGGGCCCTGGTGAAAAACTGTTTTTT.

The V and J genes are TRBV19 and TRBJ1-3; D is undetermined. The CDR3 runs to 16 residues. V dropped 6 bases and J dropped 2 bases, with 17 bases sitting between them. CDR1 and CDR2 from the germline V gene are LNHDA and SQIVND (reference sequence). CDR3 DNA sequence: TGTGCCAGTAGAAGACGCGGTAACCCTCCTGGAAACACCATATATTTT. It is translated as CASRRRGNPPGNTIYF.

This chain connects TRBV19 to TRBJ2-7; a weak D match, TRBD2 (6 bases). CDR1 and CDR2 (germline): LNHDA, SQIVND (reference sequence). Trimming stripped 6 bases from V and 0 bases from J, with 9 bases between. The CDR3 extends over 13 amino acids. This CDR3 is CASRPTSSYEQYF. In DNA, the CDR3 is TGTGCCAGTAGACCGACTAGCTCCTACGAGCAGTACTTC. The variable domain in full, with the rest retrieved from reference TRBV19 and TRBJ2-7, is DGGITQSPKYLFRKEGQNVTLSCEQNLNHDAMYWYRQDPGQGLRLIYYSQIVNDFQKGDIAEGYSVSREKKESFPLTVTSAQKNPTAFYLCASRPTSSYEQYFGPGTRLTVT.

The chain carries TRBV28 and TRBJ2-1; D gene uncertain. CDR1 is MDHEN, CDR2 SYDVKM, per germline. This CDR3 comprises 11 residues. Trimming cost V 7 bases and J 7 bases, with 8 bases left between them. CDR3 sequence: CASISVNEQFF. CDR3 nucleotide sequence: TGTGCCAGCATATCGGTGAATGAGCAGTTCTTC.

The CDR3 DNA sequence: TGTGCCAGCACCGGACTAGCGGCCACCGGGGAGCTGTTTTTT. It is translated as CASTGLAATGELFF. This chain joins TRBV28 and TRBJ2-2, with TRBD2 matching 10 bases. The germline gives CDR1 MDHEN, CDR2 SYDVKM. CDR3 length equals 14 residues. V dropped 7 bases and J dropped 4; count of bases not matched to a gene: 3.

The CDR3 coding sequence is TGTGCCAGCAGCCGGACACCGGGGCAAGAGACCCAGTACTTC. Protein: CASSRTPGQETQYF. The rearrangement uses TRBV9 and TRBJ2-5; either TRBD1 or TRBD2 may fit D (5 bases each). The CDR3 contains 14 residues. V lost 4 bases to trimming and J lost 2 bases, with 12 bases between them. The germline CDR1 and CDR2 sequences are SGDLS and YYNGEE.

The genes are TRBV11-3 and TRBJ2-1; 9 nucleotides match TRBD2. The CDR3 loop spans 14 amino acids. Losses at the gene ends were 5 bases for V and 6 bases for J; bases not matched to a gene: 5. Germline CDR1 is SGHNT and CDR2 is YENEEA. The CDR3 protein is CASSLGLATNEQFF. For the CDR3, the DNA is TGTGCCAGCAGCCTTGGACTAGCGACCAATGAGCAGTTCTTC. Combining the CDR3 with reference TRBV11-3 and TRBJ2-1 gives the whole variable domain EAGVVQSPRYKIIEKKQPVAFWCNPISGHNTLYWYLQNLGQGPELLIRYENEEAVDDSQLPKDRFSAERLKGVDSTLKIQPAELGDSAVYLCASSLGLATNEQFFGPGTRLTVL.

The chain joins TRBV19 to TRBJ2-7; TRBD2 aligns across 10 bases. With 2 bases clipped from V and 3 bases from J, the junction kept 10 bases outside the gene matches. CDR1 and CDR2 from the germline V gene are LNHDA and SQIVND (reference sequence). The length of the CDR3 is 17 residues. The CDR3 DNA sequence: TGTGCCAGTAGTATAATGTTTAGCGGGAGGAAATACTACGAGCAGTACTTC. Translating it yields CASSIMFSGRKYYEQYF.

This CDR3 is CASSPDRLLANTGELFF. As DNA, the CDR3 is TGTGCCAGCAGCCCTGACAGGCTCCTCGCGAACACCGGGGAGCTGTTTTTT. This chain joins TRBV5-4 and TRBJ2-2; weak D call: TRBD1 (6 bases). This CDR3 spans 17 amino acids. V dropped 4 bases and J dropped 0 bases, with 16 bases sitting between them. Germline V gives CDR1 SGHNT, CDR2 YYREEE (reference sequence).

The genes are TRBV18 and TRBJ2-7, with a weak D call TRBD2 (7 bases). Trimming took 6 bases from V and 4 from J, leaving 19 bases between them. This CDR3 comprises 15 residues. Germline V gene sequence: CDR1 KGHSH, CDR2 LQKENI. The CDR3 here is CASSPRGGRGYEQYF. CDR3 coding DNA: TGTGCCAGCTCTCCAAGGGGGGGGCGTGGATACGAGCAGTACTTC. The whole variable domain, remainder taken from reference TRBV18 and TRBJ2-7, is NAGVMQNPRHLVRRRGQEARLRCSPMKGHSHVYWYRQLPEEGLKFMVYLQKENIIDESGMPKERFSAEFPKEGPSILRIQQVVRGDSAAYFCASSPRGGRGYEQYFGPGTRLTVT.

This chain links TRBV7-2 with TRBJ2-5, with 11 nucleotides matching TRBD2. There are 15 residues in the CDR3. The V segment lost 2 bases and the J segment 1 base; nucleotides outside the gene matches: 0. The germline gives CDR1 SGHTA, CDR2 FQGNSA. The CDR3 is CASSLLAGGQETQYF. The CDR3 DNA follows: TGTGCCAGCAGCTTACTAGCGGGAGGCCAAGAGACCCAGTACTTC.

The DNA for the CDR3 is TGTGCCAGCAGTGAATGGAGAGGGAGGCTTGCTGAAGCTTTCTTT. Its protein product is CASSEWRGRLAEAFF. The V gene is TRBV2, the J gene TRBJ1-1; unclear D gene. The CDR3 extends over 15 amino acids. V was pared by 2 bases and J by 6 bases, with 16 bases between. The germline V gene encodes CDR1 SNHLY and CDR2 FYNNEI.

This sequence joins TRBV21-1 and TRBJ1-1; TRBD1 was called by the table and not checked on the DNA. TRBV21-1 is deemed a pseudogene. The CDR3 spans 14 residues. DNA for the CDR3: TGTGCCAGCTGGCGACAGGGGGCAGATACTGAAGCTTTCTTT. Its protein is CASWRQGADTEAFF.

This chain joins TRBV30 and TRBJ1-5; D is uncertain. The CDR3 is 14 residues long. Trimming removed 0 bases from V and 1 base from J, with 7 bases in between. CDR1 and CDR2 from the germline V gene are GTSNPN and SVGIG (reference sequence). CDR3 residues: CAWSVVGSNQPQHF. The CDR3 nucleotides are TGTGCCTGGAGTGTAGTGGGAAGCAATCAGCCCCAGCATTTT.

The gene calls are TRBV3-1 (or the pseudogene TRBV3-2) and TRBJ2-1; D uncertain. Germline V lookup: CDR1 LGHDT, CDR2 YNNKEL (reference sequence). This CDR3 is built from 12 residues. Trimming took 3 bases from V and 12 from J, leaving 12 bases between them. The CDR3 protein is CASSQFQVPQFF. The CDR3 DNA is TGTGCCAGCAGCCAGTTCCAAGTCCCGCAGTTCTTC.

The chain carries TRBV7-9 and TRBJ2-7; TRBD2 agrees at 10 bases. Germline V gene sequence: CDR1 SEHNR, CDR2 FQNEAQ (reference sequence). This CDR3 spans 15 amino acids. The J segment lost 2 bases and the V segment lost 6 bases, leaving 7 bases of the junction unmatched. The CDR3 protein is CASSQSGRGTYEQYF. The CDR3 DNA reads TGTGCCAGCAGTCAGAGCGGGAGGGGCACCTACGAGCAGTACTTC.

This chain connects TRBV20-1 to TRBJ1-2; possibly TRBD1 for D (5 bases). Looked up from germline, CDR1 is DFQATT and CDR2 is SNEGSKA (reference sequence). Deletions cut 3 bases from V and 4 bases from J, with 9 bases between. The CDR3 sequence is 12 residues long. The CDR3 protein is CSASAGGYGYTF. The CDR3 DNA is TGCAGTGCTAGTGCCGGGGGCTATGGCTACACCTTC.

The chain has TRBV10-3 and TRBJ1-1, with D perhaps matching TRBD1 (6 bases). The CDR3 covers 13 residues. The germline V gene encodes CDR1 ENHRY and CDR2 SYGVKD. The V and J ends lost 11 bases and 8 bases respectively, with 21 bases between them. This chain's CDR3 is CAAHRELGTEAFF. For the CDR3, the DNA is TGTGCCGCACACAGGGAGTTAGGGACCGAAGCTTTCTTT.